The T cell receptor beta chain under discussion was sequenced for a study of tumor-infiltrating lymphocytes in primary liver carcinoma. Turning to the study itself: Staging of the tumors gave T1-T3 N0M0, with widths of about 4.2 to 10 cm.

It was from about 19-30 mg of unsorted bulk tissue that RNA and DNA were co-extracted. Surgical resection was the treatment these patients received for primary liver carcinoma. A constant-region primer served to make TCR beta cDNA from roughly 500 ng total RNA. Three nested multiplex PCR rounds, a slightly modified ARM-PCR method, built the TCR beta libraries. Investigators reported that the first two PCR rounds, at about 9 cycles each, used TRBV1-TRBV30 forward primers with a C-beta reverse primer. TCRdb itself ran the multiplex PCR reads through MiXCR, one entry per CDR3 protein. The sample comprises some 46,000 distinct CDR3 sequences, roughly 77% of which are singletons, and around two fifths rests with the top ten. The germline V and J ends were trimmed by 9 bases and 9 bases, with 12 bases remaining between them. Germline V gene data show CDR1 as MDHEN and CDR2 as SYDVKM. CDR3 length: 10 residues.

This clonotype was found a few times. This may be a read error, as it is one base from a much larger clone. The V call is TRBV28, the J call TRBJ2-7; D is perhaps TRBD2 (6 bases). The sequencing input was tumor-adjacent normal liver tissue. The receptor comes from a woman aged 25 to 39 with primary liver carcinoma and hepatitis B virus infection. The CDR3 sequence is CARGGPRQYF. The DNA for the CDR3 is TGTGCCAGGGGGGGACCGCGGCAGTACTTC.